This passage covers 29 T cell receptor beta chains from one sample sequenced in a study of blood T cell repertoires in COVID-19. Libraries were prepared by immunoSEQ multiplex PCR; TCRdb keeps only in-frame clonotypes and omits some of them. This table has 250,000 to 300,000 clones, 80% to 95% appearing once. Sequences were obtained from peripheral blood. Receptor source: a woman between 25 and 40 years old with COVID-19, enrolled during active disease.

The chain carries TRBV10-2 and TRBJ1-6; D call uncertain. Deletions cut 7 bases from V and 8 bases from J, with 15 bases between. Looked up from germline, CDR1 is WSHSY and CDR2 is SAAADI. The CDR3 has 14 residues. CDR3 in amino acids: CASKEGRVYSPLHF. In nucleotides, the CDR3 is TGCGCCAGCAAAGAAGGGAGGGTGTATTCACCCCTCCACTTT.

V usage is TRBV19 and J usage is TRBJ1-5, with 10 bases matching TRBD1. J gave up 6 bases and V 7 bases, and 9 bases lay outside the gene matches. This CDR3 contains 15 residues. The V gene's germline CDR1 is LNHDA and CDR2 SQIVND (reference sequence). CDR3 coding DNA: TGTGCCAGTACTCGGGACAGGGGACTCGTTCAGCCCCAGCATTTT. Its translation: CASTRDRGLVQPQHF. The variable domain in full, with the rest retrieved from reference TRBV19 and TRBJ1-5, is DGGITQSPKYLFRKEGQNVTLSCEQNLNHDAMYWYRQDPGQGLRLIYYSQIVNDFQKGDIAEGYSVSREKKESFPLTVTSAQKNPTAFYLCASTRDRGLVQPQHFGDGTRLSIL.

V usage is TRBV19 and J usage is TRBJ1-6; perhaps TRBD1 as D (5 bases). CDR3 length equals 16 residues. Germline assignment: CDR1 LNHDA and CDR2 SQIVND (reference sequence). V lost 6 bases, J lost 7 bases, and 19 bases lay in between. DNA of the CDR3: TGTGCCAGTAGCCCCATGGCGGGGACGGGGAATTCACCCCTCCACTTT. Translation: CASSPMAGTGNSPLHF.

The chain employs TRBV18 and TRBJ1-4; the match to TRBD1 covers 8 bases. Germline V gene lookup returns CDR1 KGHSH and CDR2 LQKENI. Trimming cost V 3 bases and J 5 bases; bases outside gene matches: 5. CDR3 length: 15 residues. CDR3 sequence: CASSPLRQGNEKLFF. As DNA, the CDR3 is TGTGCCAGCTCACCTCTGCGACAGGGGAATGAAAAACTGTTTTTT.

V is TRBV5-1 and J is TRBJ2-6; the D gene is possibly TRBD1 (6 bases). From germline, CDR1 is SGHRS and CDR2 YFSETQ. This CDR3 spans 18 amino acids. V lost 0 bases to trimming and J lost 0 bases, with 13 bases between them. The CDR3 here is CASSLVTGTTSGANVLTF. The DNA of the CDR3 is TGCGCCAGCAGCTTGGTGACCGGGACAACCTCTGGGGCCAACGTCCTGACTTTC.

The CDR3 loop reads CASSFFGANYGYTF. As DNA, the CDR3 is TGTGCCAGCAGCTTTTTCGGGGCTAACTATGGCTACACCTTC. The chain carries TRBV5-4 and TRBJ1-2, with no clear D. The V end was cut by 2 bases, the J end by 0 bases, with 8 bases between. This CDR3 is 14 amino acids long. From germline, CDR1 is SGHNT and CDR2 YYREEE (reference sequence).

As for this clone: The same CDR3 also results from other DNA sequences found in this sample. CDR3 sequence: CASSLDRNYGYTF. CDR3 nucleotides: TGCGCCAGCAGCTTGGACAGGAACTATGGCTACACCTTC. V gene TRBV5-1 combines with J gene TRBJ1-2, with D possibly TRBD1 on 5 matching bases. The CDR3 is made up of 13 amino acids. The germline CDR1 and CDR2 sequences are SGHRS and YFSETQ. Between the trimmed V and J ends, which lost 0 bases and 2 bases, there was a span of 5 bases.

The V gene is TRBV3-1 (or the pseudogene TRBV3-2), the J gene TRBJ2-7; 7 bases align to TRBD1. Losses at the gene ends were 1 base for V and 3 bases for J; bases not matched to a gene: 3. CDR1 and CDR2 (germline): LGHDT, YNNKEL (reference sequence). This CDR3 spans 14 amino acids. CDR3 in amino acids: CASSQGDRDYEQYF. In DNA, the CDR3 is TGTGCCAGCAGCCAAGGAGACAGGGACTACGAGCAGTACTTC.

The gene calls are TRBV7-8 and TRBJ2-7, with D maybe TRBD2 (7 bases). The germline gives CDR1 SGHVS, CDR2 FQNEAQ. CDR3 length equals 13 residues. The germline V and J ends were trimmed by 5 bases and 2 bases, with 10 bases remaining between them. The DNA for the CDR3 is TGTGCCAGCAGCCCCGGGGGGCCCTACGAGCAGTACTTC. Translation gives CASSPGGPYEQYF. The entire variable domain, with the rest obtained from reference TRBV7-8 and TRBJ2-7, is as follows: GAGVSQSPRYKVAKRGQDVALRCDPISGHVSLFWYQQALGQGPEFLTYFQNEAQLDKSGLPSDRFFAERPEGSVSTLKIQRTQQEDSAVYLCASSPGGPYEQYFGPGTRLTVT.

V gene TRBV9 combines with J gene TRBJ2-2, with 10 nucleotides matching TRBD2. This CDR3 is 19 amino acids long. The V gene end was trimmed by 4 bases and the J gene end by 4 bases; junction bases not matched to a gene: 16. CDR1 and CDR2 (germline): SGDLS, YYNGEE. The CDR3 spells CASSRSSSGSLGGTGELFF. The CDR3 DNA is TGTGCCAGCAGCCGATCGTCTAGCGGGAGTTTAGGTGGCACCGGGGAGCTGTTTTTT. Together with reference TRBV9 and TRBJ2-2, the CDR3 gives the full variable domain: DSGVTQTPKHLITATGQRVTLRCSPRSGDLSVYWYQQSLDQGLQFLIQYYNGEERAKGNILERFSAQQFPDLHSELNLSSLELGDSALYFCASSRSSSGSLGGTGELFFGEGSRLTVL.

In this sample, this clone turned up once. The J gene is TRBJ2-3, the V gene TRBV5-1; 9 nucleotides match TRBD2. Trimming took 3 bases from V and 0 from J; bases not matched to a gene: 5. CDR1 SGHRS and CDR2 YFSETQ come from the germline V gene. The CDR3 contains 16 residues. In nucleotides, the CDR3 is TGCGCCAGCAGCTCCAGACTAGCGGCGAGCACAGATACGCAGTATTTT. Translating it yields CASSSRLAASTDTQYF.

The chain is built from TRBV27 and TRBJ1-1, with D perhaps TRBD1 (5 bases). The CDR3 totals 15 residues. Trimming removed 1 base at V and 1 base at J, with 10 bases between. Germline assignment: CDR1 MNHEY and CDR2 SMNVEV (reference sequence). The chain's CDR3 is CASSLLGQGNTEAFF. The CDR3 DNA reads as TGTGCCAGCAGTTTATTGGGGCAGGGGAACACTGAAGCTTTCTTT.

This chain connects TRBV28 to TRBJ1-5; maybe TRBD1 (5 bases). Germline lookup yields CDR1 MDHEN and CDR2 SYDVKM. V gave up 0 bases and J gave up 0 bases, with 9 bases separating them. The CDR3 length is 16 residues. As DNA, the CDR3 is TGTGCCAGCAGTTTATGGGGGGGGGATAGCAATCAGCCCCAGCATTTT. Amino acid sequence: CASSLWGGDSNQPQHF.

This chain joins TRBV3-1 (or the pseudogene TRBV3-2) and TRBJ1-1; 9 nucleotides align to TRBD1. Trimming removed 3 bases from V and 1 base from J; junction bases left unmatched: 3. The CDR3 totals 15 residues. Germline CDR1 LGHDT, CDR2 YNNKEL (reference sequence). The CDR3 reads CASSHSDRGNTEAFF. The CDR3 region has the DNA TGTGCCAGCAGCCATTCGGACAGGGGGAACACTGAAGCTTTCTTT.

The chain uses TRBV3-1 (or the pseudogene TRBV3-2) and TRBJ2-7; D is uncertain. The germline gives CDR1 LGHDT, CDR2 YNNKEL (reference sequence). CDR3 length equals 14 residues. V was clipped by 4 bases and J by 5 bases, with 15 bases between them. DNA for the CDR3: TGTGCCAGCAGCCCCTACACCGCTCAGGACGAGCAGTACTTC. Translating gives CASSPYTAQDEQYF.

The chain carries TRBV6-6 and TRBJ2-7; 8 nucleotides agree with TRBD2. This CDR3 is built from 14 residues. The V segment lost 8 bases and the J segment 2 bases; nucleotides outside the gene matches: 8. Germline CDR1 and CDR2: MNHNY and SVGAGI (reference sequence). The CDR3 reads CASRGVAGTYEQYF. CDR3 DNA: TGTGCCAGCCGCGGGGTAGCGGGAACCTACGAGCAGTACTTC.

This chain joins TRBV10-3 and TRBJ1-2; unclear D gene. This CDR3 is 13 amino acids long. Trimming left V 4 bases short and J 2 bases short, with 8 bases between. Germline values: CDR1 ENHRY, CDR2 SYGVKD. The CDR3 protein is CAISADINYGYTF. In nucleotides, the CDR3 is TGTGCCATCAGTGCAGACATAAACTATGGCTACACCTTC.

The J gene is TRBJ1-3, the V gene TRBV5-6; D remains unclear. With 4 bases removed from V and 0 bases from J, the gap between germline ends came to 11 bases. This CDR3 is 15 amino acids long. From germline, CDR1 is SGHDT and CDR2 YYEEEE. CDR3 loop: CASSRAGYSGNTIYF. The CDR3 DNA follows: TGTGCCAGCAGCCGGGCGGGTTACTCTGGAAACACCATATATTTT.

The genes are TRBV9 and TRBJ2-1; 8 bases are shared with TRBD2. The CDR3 loop spans 16 amino acids. CDR1 and CDR2 from the germline V gene are SGDLS and YYNGEE. After removal of 2 bases from V and 0 bases from J, the junction contained 4 bases not matched to a gene. CDR3 residues: CASSVSSGGSYNEQFF. In nucleotides, the CDR3 is TGTGCCAGCAGCGTTTCCAGCGGGGGCTCCTACAATGAGCAGTTCTTC. Full variable domain (rest looked up from reference TRBV9 and TRBJ2-1): DSGVTQTPKHLITATGQRVTLRCSPRSGDLSVYWYQQSLDQGLQFLIQYYNGEERAKGNILERFSAQQFPDLHSELNLSSLELGDSALYFCASSVSSGGSYNEQFFGPGTRLTVL.

This clone was seen just once. V gene TRBV29-1 combines with J gene TRBJ1-1, with TRBD1 identical over 8 bases. CDR3 length: 15 residues. V trimming: 6 bases; J trimming: 7 bases; junction bases outside the gene matches: 16. Germline V gene sequence: CDR1 SQVTM, CDR2 ANQGSEA. DNA for the CDR3: TGCAGCGTCTCCCCCAAGGTGAACAGGGGGAATGAAGCTTTCTTT. Residues: CSVSPKVNRGNEAFF.

In this sample, this clone turned up once. The chain carries TRBV5-4 and TRBJ2-7; weak D call: TRBD2 (6 bases). Germline V gene lookup returns CDR1 SGHNT and CDR2 YYREEE (reference sequence). Trimming removed 3 bases from V and 2 bases from J, with 9 bases in between. The CDR3 loop spans 13 amino acids. The CDR3 loop is CASSWAGTYEQYF. In DNA, the CDR3 is TGTGCCAGCAGCTGGGCGGGAACCTACGAGCAGTACTTC.

The CDR3 DNA reads TGTGCCAGCAGTGACCCCCGGTATAGCAATCAGCCCCAGCATTTT. Protein product: CASSDPRYSNQPQHF. This chain uses TRBV2 with TRBJ1-5; D remains ambiguous. Trimming left V 3 bases short and J 0 bases short, with 9 bases between. CDR3 length: 15 amino acids. The germline CDR1 and CDR2 sequences are SNHLY and FYNNEI. The full variable domain, in which reference TRBV2 and TRBJ1-5 provide the parts outside the CDR3, is EPEVTQTPSHQVTQMGQEVILRCVPISNHLYFYWYRQILGQKVEFLVSFYNNEISEKSEIFDDQFSVERPDGSNFTLKIRSTKLEDSAMYFCASSDPRYSNQPQHFGDGTRLSIL.

The chain couples TRBV4-1 to TRBJ1-2; no firm D call. This CDR3 region has 15 residues. Germline loops: CDR1 MGHRA, CDR2 YSYEKL. V dropped 1 base and J dropped 0 bases, with 9 bases sitting between them. The CDR3 is CASSQGYNANYGYTF. CDR3 nucleotides: TGCGCCAGCAGCCAAGGGTACAATGCTAACTATGGCTACACCTTC.

The chain joins TRBV3-1 (or the pseudogene TRBV3-2) to TRBJ2-1, with TRBD2 identical over 12 bases. The CDR3 is 15 residues long. Germline trimming cut 4 bases from V and 7 bases from J; bases unmatched to any gene: 5. CDR1 and CDR2 (germline): LGHDT, YNNKEL (reference sequence). The CDR3 coding sequence is TGTGCCAGCAGCCGGAGACTAGCGGGAGTAAATGAGCAGTTCTTC. As protein: CASSRRLAGVNEQFF.

The rearrangement joins TRBV7-9 to TRBJ1-6, with D tentatively TRBD1 (6 bases). V lost 5 bases, J lost 6 bases, and 17 bases lay in between. This CDR3 region has 16 residues. Germline CDR1 is SEHNR and CDR2 is FQNEAQ (reference sequence). The CDR3 DNA sequence: TGTGCCAGCAGCCCGCCCCAGGGGAACTTTAATTCACCCCTCCACTTT. Its protein product is CASSPPQGNFNSPLHF.

This chain uses TRBV5-1 with TRBJ2-3, with TRBD2 as a possible D gene (5 bases). This CDR3 is built from 14 residues. Trimming left V 6 bases short and J 2 bases short, with 13 bases between. CDR1 SGHRS and CDR2 YFSETQ come from the germline V gene. The CDR3: CASTWSGYTDTQYF. CDR3 in DNA: TGCGCCAGCACCTGGAGCGGTTACACAGATACGCAGTATTTT.

The gene calls are TRBV19 and TRBJ2-1; D not certain. Germline loops: CDR1 LNHDA, CDR2 SQIVND (reference sequence). The CDR3 is 14 amino acids. The V and J ends lost 5 bases and 1 base respectively, with 9 bases between them. In DNA, the CDR3 is TGTGCCAGTAGTCCTTCCCCTTCCTACAATGAGCAGTTCTTC. It is translated as CASSPSPSYNEQFF.

The chain recombines TRBV7-9 with TRBJ1-1; 10 nucleotides match TRBD1. The ends lost 5 bases at V and 6 bases at J; junction bases unmatched: 12. In germline, CDR1 is SEHNR, CDR2 FQNEAQ (reference sequence). The CDR3 consists of 16 residues. The CDR3: CASSVTGGGGQAEAFF. The CDR3 DNA sequence: TGTGCCAGCAGCGTGACAGGGGGCGGTGGTCAGGCTGAAGCTTTCTTT. Variable domain in full (rest from reference TRBV7-9 and TRBJ1-1): DTGVSQNPRHKITKRGQNVTFRCDPISEHNRLYWYRQTLGQGPEFLTYFQNEAQLEKSRLLSDRFSAERPKGSFSTLEIQRTEQGDSAMYLCASSVTGGGGQAEAFFGQGTRLTVV.

This clone was seen only once. The chain couples TRBV5-1 to TRBJ2-4, with TRBD1 matching over 7 bases. Germline CDR1 SGHRS, CDR2 YFSETQ. This CDR3 is 19 amino acids long. Trimming cost V 0 bases and J 2 bases; bases outside gene matches: 14. CDR3 sequence: CASSLGLDTGVKTKNIQYF. The CDR3 nucleotides are TGCGCCAGCAGCTTGGGACTCGATACAGGGGTAAAAACCAAAAACATTCAGTACTTC.